This T cell receptor beta chain stems from a study of cytomegalovirus exposure and HLA in healthy donors. Findings and limits, study-wide: A missense DCLRE1C variant was associated with V- and J-gene trimming of TCR beta chains in a later analysis, and an independent cohort replicated the association.

A word on this clone: Its antigen is currently unknown.

Although they were nominally healthy when sampled, donors likely had unrecorded immune exposures. The junction had 7 bases not matched to a gene; V was cut back by 3 bases and J by 5 bases. The germline CDR1 and CDR2 sequences are MNHEY and SMNVEV (reference sequence). The CDR3 has 15 amino acids. PCR used 60 Vbeta primers and 13 Jbeta primers. This table comes from immunoSEQ multiplex PCR, and its TCRdb copy is limited to in-frame clones, with some not included. The profile shows roughly 200,000 clones, around 86% of them singletons. The clonotype was recovered from a man younger than 45 in good health and CMV-seronegative. Sequencing was done on a sample of PBMCs. This rearrangement joins TRBV27 to TRBJ2-7; 10 bases line up with TRBD1. DNA for the CDR3: TGTGCCAGCAGTTTGAGACAGGGGGCGCCTGACGAGCAGTACTTC. It is translated as CASSLRQGAPDEQYF.